This T cell receptor beta chain was captured by sequencing in a study of blood T cell repertoires in COVID-19. Study-level information: Samples came from the United States, Italy and Spain, spanning acute and convalescent COVID-19. PBMCs, B-cell-depleted T cells, or T cells provided the cDNA or gDNA that made up the material.

V was shortened by 3 bases and J by 4 bases, with 12 bases between the two germline ends. CDR1 is SNHLY, CDR2 FYNNEI, per germline. The CDR3 totals 14 residues. Method: immunoSEQ multiplex PCR; TCRdb's copy keeps in-frame clones and lacks some. Of just over 150,000 clones detected, 85% to 90% appear once; the ten largest clones hold 15%. Material: peripheral blood. The TCR sequence derives from a woman aged 40-49 years with acute or convalescent COVID-19. V is TRBV2 and J is TRBJ1-1; possibly TRBD1 for D (5 bases). CDR3 DNA sequence: TGTGCCAGCAGTGACATGGGCGGGACCACTGAAGCTTTCTTT. Translation gives CASSDMGGTTEAFF.